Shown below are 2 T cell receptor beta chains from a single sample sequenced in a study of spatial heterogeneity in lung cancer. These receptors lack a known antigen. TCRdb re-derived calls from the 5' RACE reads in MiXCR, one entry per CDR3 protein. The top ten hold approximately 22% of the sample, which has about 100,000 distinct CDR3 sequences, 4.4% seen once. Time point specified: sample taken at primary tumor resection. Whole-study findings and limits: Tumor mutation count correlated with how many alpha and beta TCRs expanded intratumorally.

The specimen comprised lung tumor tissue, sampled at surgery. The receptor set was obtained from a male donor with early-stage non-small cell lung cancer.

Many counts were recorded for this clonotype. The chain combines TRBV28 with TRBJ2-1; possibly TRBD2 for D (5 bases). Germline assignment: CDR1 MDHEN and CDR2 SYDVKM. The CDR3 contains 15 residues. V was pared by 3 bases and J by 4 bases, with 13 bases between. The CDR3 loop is CASSFLLGLYNEQFF. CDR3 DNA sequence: TGTGCCAGCAGTTTCCTGCTAGGACTTTACAATGAGCAGTTCTTC.

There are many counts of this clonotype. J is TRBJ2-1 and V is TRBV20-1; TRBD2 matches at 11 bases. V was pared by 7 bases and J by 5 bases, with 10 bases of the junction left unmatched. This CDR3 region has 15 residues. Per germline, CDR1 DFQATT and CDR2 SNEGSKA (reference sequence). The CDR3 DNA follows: TGCAGTGTCCTCGGCCATAGCGGGAGGGACAATGAGCAGTTCTTC. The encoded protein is CSVLGHSGRDNEQFF.